This T cell receptor (beta chain) appears in the sequencing data of a study of cytomegalovirus exposure and HLA in healthy donors. Across the whole study: A prior study identified 120 million or so unique TCR beta sequences from some 180 million T cells.

Primers included in the PCR were 60 Vbeta and 13 Jbeta primers. Clones were sequenced by immunoSEQ multiplex PCR, and TCRdb holds only the in-frame ones, with some missing. The sample lists about 300,000 clones; 80% to 90% were seen once. V shed 3 bases and J shed 5 bases, with 10 bases lying between them. Germline CDR1 is MDHEN and CDR2 is SYDVKM. The CDR3 is 13 amino acids. What was sequenced was PBMCs. This receptor was obtained from a man in his forties or fifties in good health and CMV-seropositive. V and J are TRBV28 and TRBJ1-2; D remains unclear. The CDR3 reads CASSLGRLYGYTF. CDR3 nucleotides: TGTGCCAGCAGTTTGGGCAGGCTATATGGCTACACCTTC.